This passage covers 28 T cell receptor beta chains from one sample sequenced in a study of shared clonotypes between healthy human individuals. CD45RO-negative, CCR7-positively selected cells formed the naive CD8 fraction, excluding terminally differentiated effector memory CD45RA+ cells. Generated by immunoSEQ multiplex PCR, the TCRdb table keeps only in-frame clones and is missing some. The profile shows around 2,100,000 clones, about 95% of them singletons. The sample was naive CD8+ T cells sorted from blood. These receptors all stem from a young man in good health.

This rearrangement joins TRBV18 to TRBJ2-2; 7 bases map to TRBD2. The germline gives CDR1 KGHSH, CDR2 LQKENI. Trimming removed 0 bases from V and 7 bases from J; junction bases left unmatched: 8. The CDR3 has 16 amino acids. The CDR3 region is CASSPPSSGDGGELFF. In nucleotides, the CDR3 is TGTGCCAGCTCACCACCGTCCAGCGGGGACGGCGGGGAGCTGTTTTTT.

The chain combines TRBV5-6 with TRBJ1-3; D gene uncertain. CDR1 and CDR2 (germline): SGHDT, YYEEEE. The CDR3 covers 14 residues. Trimming stripped 2 bases from V and 1 base from J, with 7 bases between. The DNA of the CDR3 is TGTGCCAGCAGCTTATTAGGGTCTGGAAACACCATATATTTT. Protein sequence: CASSLLGSGNTIYF.

The J gene is TRBJ2-3, the V gene TRBV10-3; 13 nucleotides match TRBD2. After removal of 10 bases from V and 4 bases from J, the junction contained 8 bases not matched to a gene. The CDR3 consists of 15 residues. The V gene's germline CDR1 is ENHRY and CDR2 SYGVKD. The CDR3 DNA is TGTGCCAGGCGACTAGCGGGAGGTAAGGCAGATACGCAGTATTTT. Amino acids: CARRLAGGKADTQYF.

This chain joins TRBV27 and TRBJ2-1; D is undetermined. This CDR3 has 14 residues. Trimming left V 3 bases short and J 4 bases short, with 10 bases between. The germline gives CDR1 MNHEY, CDR2 SMNVEV (reference sequence). As DNA, the CDR3 is TGTGCCAGCAGTTTTTTCCCGTCTTACAATGAGCAGTTCTTC. The encoded protein is CASSFFPSYNEQFF.

This chain uses TRBV5-4 with TRBJ2-3; the D is unclear. CDR3 size: 14 residues. Germline-derived CDR1 and CDR2 are SGHNT and YYREEE (reference sequence). Trimming cost V 0 bases and J 4 bases, with 9 bases left between them. The CDR3 is CASSLDKGSDTQYF. The CDR3, as DNA: TGTGCCAGCAGCTTGGACAAGGGCTCAGATACGCAGTATTTT.

This chain links TRBV5-4 with TRBJ1-2, with a tentative D call TRBD1 (6 bases). The CDR3 spans 17 residues. CDR1 is SGHNT and CDR2 is YYREEE in the germline V gene (reference sequence). V was clipped by 5 bases and J by 3 bases, with 23 bases between them. CDR3 in amino acids: CASSGTGTTVDDYGYTF. CDR3 DNA sequence: TGTGCCAGCAGTGGGACCGGGACAACAGTTGACGACTATGGCTACACCTTC. Full variable domain (outside the CDR3, taken from reference TRBV5-4 and TRBJ1-2): ETGVTQSPTHLIKTRGQQVTLRCSSQSGHNTVSWYQQALGQGPQFIFQYYREEENGRGNFPPRFSGLQFPNYSSELNVNALELDDSALYLCASSGTGTTVDDYGYTFGSGTRLTVV.

The chain is built from TRBV6-1 and TRBJ2-7; 7 bases align to TRBD1. CDR1 is MNHNS and CDR2 is SASEGT in the germline V gene. This CDR3 region has 15 residues. The V segment lost 6 bases and the J segment 0 bases; nucleotides outside the gene matches: 8. CDR3 nucleotides: TGTGCCAGCAGCGAACGGGACAGAAGCTCCTACGAGCAGTACTTC. Residues: CASSERDRSSYEQYF.

The V call is TRBV19, the J call TRBJ1-4; D remains ambiguous. The germline V gene has CDR1 LNHDA and CDR2 SQIVND (reference sequence). V lost 3 bases, J lost 5 bases, and 13 bases lay in between. This CDR3 spans 15 amino acids. The CDR3: CASSMEGVNNEKLFF. In DNA, the CDR3 is TGTGCCAGTAGTATGGAAGGAGTGAACAATGAAAAACTGTTTTTT.

Concerning this clone itself: The sample contains more than one DNA sequence encoding this CDR3. The chain links TRBV4-1 to TRBJ2-7; 9 bases are shared with TRBD1. V shed 1 base, J shed 4 bases, and the junction held 2 bases outside the gene matches. Germline lookup yields CDR1 MGHRA and CDR2 YSYEKL. This CDR3 has 14 residues. CDR3: CASSQVGTGYEQYF. The CDR3, as DNA: TGCGCCAGCAGCCAAGTCGGGACAGGGTACGAGCAGTACTTC.

The V and J genes are TRBV30 and TRBJ2-7; TRBD1 matches at 8 bases. The CDR3 is made up of 14 amino acids. Germline CDR1 is GTSNPN and CDR2 is SVGIG (reference sequence). Trimming took 8 bases from V and 2 from J; bases not matched to a gene: 11. As DNA, the CDR3 is TGTGCCGGCACCTTCCGGGACAGGCCCTACGAGCAGTACTTC. Protein sequence: CAGTFRDRPYEQYF.

The V call is TRBV2, the J call TRBJ2-5, with 8 nucleotides matching TRBD1. There are 14 residues in the CDR3. Germline loops: CDR1 SNHLY, CDR2 FYNNEI. Trimming took 6 bases from V and 1 from J; bases not matched to a gene: 4. The CDR3 here is CASRLQGGQETQYF. CDR3 DNA: TGTGCCAGCAGACTACAGGGGGGCCAAGAGACCCAGTACTTC.

As for this clone: At the DNA level, this CDR3 is encoded by other sequences in the same sample as well. The chain employs TRBV9 and TRBJ2-7; TRBD2 is a possible D gene (6 bases). Germline-derived CDR1 and CDR2 are SGDLS and YYNGEE. The length of the CDR3 is 14 residues. V was cut by 0 bases and J by 3 bases, with 10 bases left in between. CDR3 residues: CASSVGGLNYEQYF. The CDR3 nucleotides are TGTGCCAGCAGCGTAGGGGGACTCAACTACGAGCAGTACTTC.

This clone was seen a handful of times. The V gene is TRBV19, the J gene TRBJ1-6; 11 bases line up with TRBD1. From germline, CDR1 is LNHDA and CDR2 SQIVND (reference sequence). The junction had 6 bases not matched to a gene; V was cut back by 5 bases and J by 3 bases. The CDR3 totals 17 residues. The CDR3 region is CASSSVGTGGYNSPLHF. In DNA, the CDR3 is TGTGCCAGTAGTTCAGTGGGGACAGGGGGCTATAATTCACCCCTCCACTTT.

The chain recombines TRBV5-1 with TRBJ2-7; 9 bases line up with TRBD2. The CDR3 has 15 amino acids. The V gene's germline CDR1 is SGHRS and CDR2 YFSETQ. J gave up 3 bases and V 4 bases, and 8 bases lay outside the gene matches. CDR3 in amino acids: CASSPGILAGYEQYF. The CDR3, as DNA: TGCGCCAGCAGCCCGGGGATACTAGCGGGCTACGAGCAGTACTTC. Together with reference TRBV5-1 and TRBJ2-7, the CDR3 gives the full variable domain: KAGVTQTPRYLIKTRGQQVTLSCSPISGHRSVSWYQQTPGQGLQFLFEYFSETQRNKGNFPGRFSGRQFSNSRSEMNVSTLELGDSALYLCASSPGILAGYEQYFGPGTRLTVT.

J is TRBJ1-2 and V is TRBV30, with a tentative D call TRBD1 (5 bases). From germline, CDR1 is GTSNPN and CDR2 SVGIG (reference sequence). The germline V and J ends were trimmed by 3 bases and 8 bases, with 13 bases remaining between them. CDR3 length: 12 amino acids. In DNA, the CDR3 is TGTGCCTGGAGCGGGACCGGAGAGGGCTACACCTTC. Its translation is CAWSGTGEGYTF. Full variable domain (missing parts from reference TRBV30 and TRBJ1-2): SQTIHQWPATLVQPVGSPLSLECTVEGTSNPNLYWYRQAAGRGLQLLFYSVGIGQISSEVPQNLSASRPQDRQFILSSKKLLLSDSGFYLCAWSGTGEGYTFGSGTRLTVV.

This chain links TRBV2 with TRBJ2-7; maybe TRBD2 (7 bases). This CDR3 is built from 22 residues. With 4 bases removed from V and 2 bases from J, the gap between germline ends came to 36 bases. Germline assignment: CDR1 SNHLY and CDR2 FYNNEI. DNA for the CDR3: TGTGCCAGCAGTGGAATCGGAGCTAATCGGGGGGCGGCTGACTCCATACCCTACGAGCAGTACTTC. Its protein product is CASSGIGANRGAADSIPYEQYF.

This sequence joins TRBV7-9 and TRBJ2-3, with 12 bases lining up with TRBD2. Losses at the gene ends were 4 bases for V and 3 bases for J; bases not matched to a gene: 8. CDR3 size: 17 residues. Germline loops: CDR1 SEHNR, CDR2 FQNEAQ (reference sequence). The CDR3 protein is CASSWELAGGDTDTQYF. The CDR3 region has the DNA TGTGCCAGCAGCTGGGAACTAGCGGGAGGTGATACAGATACGCAGTATTTT. The full variable domain, completed using reference TRBV7-9 and TRBJ2-3, is DTGVSQNPRHKITKRGQNVTFRCDPISEHNRLYWYRQTLGQGPEFLTYFQNEAQLEKSRLLSDRFSAERPKGSFSTLEIQRTEQGDSAMYLCASSWELAGGDTDTQYFGPGTRLTVL.

About this clone itself: Within the sample, other DNA sequences also encode this same CDR3. This chain connects TRBV7-9 to TRBJ2-7; no clear D gene. Germline V gene lookup returns CDR1 SEHNR and CDR2 FQNEAQ (reference sequence). The CDR3 extends over 11 amino acids. The ends were cut back, 5 bases at V and 3 bases at J, with 5 bases in the middle. DNA of the CDR3: TGTGCCAGCAGCCCGAGCTACGAGCAGTACTTC. Translating it yields CASSPSYEQYF.

V usage is TRBV29-1 and J usage is TRBJ2-2; 11 positions agree with TRBD1. Germline CDR1 SQVTM, CDR2 ANQGSEA. The CDR3 spans 17 residues. V trimming: 3 bases; J trimming: 6 bases; junction bases outside the gene matches: 12. For the CDR3, the DNA is TGCAGCGTTGAGAACTTTGGGGACAGGGGGTTCTCCGGGGAGCTGTTTTTT. Its protein product is CSVENFGDRGFSGELFF.

V gene TRBV27 combines with J gene TRBJ2-7; tentatively, D is TRBD2 (5 bases). This CDR3 region has 14 residues. V gave up 5 bases and J gave up 3 bases, with 14 bases separating them. Germline-derived CDR1 and CDR2 are MNHEY and SMNVEV (reference sequence). This chain's CDR3 is CASSLVSLGYEQYF. The CDR3 DNA reads as TGTGCCAGCAGTCTAGTCTCACTAGGCTACGAGCAGTACTTC.

The chain is built from TRBV7-9 and TRBJ2-1; 7 bases map to TRBD2. The CDR3 contains 15 residues. The trim removed 5 bases at V and 5 bases at J, leaving 9 bases unmatched. Germline V gene data show CDR1 as SEHNR and CDR2 as FQNEAQ (reference sequence). The CDR3 protein is CASSPPNAGDNEQFF. The DNA of the CDR3 is TGTGCCAGCAGCCCCCCCAACGCGGGAGACAATGAGCAGTTCTTC.

The chain recombines TRBV19 with TRBJ2-3, with D unclear. Trimming cost V 3 bases and J 1 base, with 8 bases left between them. The CDR3 consists of 14 residues. CDR1 and CDR2 from the germline V gene are LNHDA and SQIVND (reference sequence). The DNA of the CDR3 is TGTGCCAGTAGTATTATGGCCGGCACAGATACGCAGTATTTT. It encodes CASSIMAGTDTQYF.

Comments on this clone: A junction boundary mismatches the germline segment, possibly from a read error. This sequence joins TRBV7-7 and TRBJ2-3, with TRBD2 matching 7 bases. CDR1 is SSHAT, CDR2 FNYEAQ, per germline (reference sequence). The CDR3 has 16 residues. CDR3 in amino acids: CASSLARTGGPDTQYF. For the CDR3, the DNA is TGTGCTAGCAGCTTAGCGAGGACGGGAGGTCCAGATACGCAGTATTTT.

This clone was detected only once. The rearrangement joins TRBV7-8 to TRBJ2-3; D is possibly TRBD1 (6 bases). Between the trimmed V and J ends, which lost 3 bases and 2 bases, there was a span of 12 bases. Per the germline V gene, CDR1 is SGHVS and CDR2 is FQNEAQ. CDR3 length equals 15 residues. CDR3 loop: CASSLERGYTDTQYF. For the CDR3, the DNA is TGTGCCAGCAGCTTGGAAAGGGGGTACACAGATACGCAGTATTTT. The whole variable domain, filled in from reference TRBV7-8 and TRBJ2-3, reads GAGVSQSPRYKVAKRGQDVALRCDPISGHVSLFWYQQALGQGPEFLTYFQNEAQLDKSGLPSDRFFAERPEGSVSTLKIQRTQQEDSAVYLCASSLERGYTDTQYFGPGTRLTVL.

The sample holds a few counts of this clone. Other DNA sequences in this specimen translate into the identical CDR3. V is TRBV19 and J is TRBJ2-7; D possibly corresponds to TRBD2 (6 bases). Germline V gene lookup returns CDR1 LNHDA and CDR2 SQIVND (reference sequence). The CDR3 sequence is 12 residues long. Trimming took off 2 bases at V and 5 bases at J, with 7 bases between the two ends. The chain's CDR3 is CASSISGDEQYF. The CDR3 nucleotides read TGTGCCAGTAGTATATCGGGGGACGAGCAGTACTTC.

The chain couples TRBV4-1 to TRBJ2-7; D tentatively fits TRBD1 or TRBD2 (5 bases each). CDR1 and CDR2 (germline): MGHRA, YSYEKL. CDR3 length: 18 amino acids. The V gene lost 3 bases and the J gene lost 2 bases, with 23 bases spanning the gap. This CDR3 reads CASSQKDNLAGAPYEQYF. DNA for the CDR3: TGCGCCAGCAGCCAGAAAGACAACCTAGCTGGGGCCCCCTACGAGCAGTACTTC.

This chain joins TRBV5-1 and TRBJ2-3, with D maybe TRBD2 (6 bases). CDR1 and CDR2 from the germline V gene are SGHRS and YFSETQ. With 6 bases removed from V and 4 bases from J, the gap between germline ends came to 12 bases. The CDR3 length is 13 residues. The CDR3 nucleotides read TGCGCCAGCACGGAGGGAGTAGCAGATACGCAGTATTTT. It specifies CASTEGVADTQYF.

CDR3 loop: CASSTLAGGRGGELFF. In nucleotides, the CDR3 is TGTGCCAGCAGCACACTAGCGGGAGGGCGTGGCGGGGAGCTGTTTTTT. The V gene is TRBV7-9, the J gene TRBJ2-2; TRBD2 matches at 13 bases. Trimming took 5 bases from V and 7 from J; bases not matched to a gene: 7. Germline V lookup: CDR1 SEHNR, CDR2 FQNEAQ (reference sequence). This CDR3 is 16 amino acids long.